Listed here are 2 T cell receptor beta chains from one sample, sequenced in a study of neurological immune-mediated disorders. Via MiXCR, TCRdb re-called the 5' RACE reads, giving one row per CDR3 protein. The data hold under 35,000 distinct CDR3 sequences, with roughly 25% observed a single time. Material for sequencing was CD4+ T cells from blood. The receptors stem from a man aged 50-59 years with HTLV-1-associated myelopathy (HAM/TSP).

This clonotype was seen many times. The V gene is TRBV12-3 or TRBV12-4, the J gene TRBJ2-7, with TRBD1 matching 9 bases. The CDR3 runs 14 residues. The trim removed 6 bases at V and 3 bases at J, leaving 6 bases unmatched. CDR3 bases: TGTGCCAGCAGAGAGACAGGGGGACACTACGAGCAGTACTTC. Protein: CASRETGGHYEQYF.

This clonotype was seen at least ten times. The rearrangement joins TRBV9 to TRBJ2-5; 9 positions agree with TRBD2. V was clipped by 0 bases and J by 4 bases; unmatched bases: 7. CDR3 length equals 16 residues. CDR1 and CDR2 from the germline V gene are SGDLS and YYNGEE. The CDR3 nucleotides read TGTGCCAGCAGCGTAGCTGCGGGCGGGAGGGGAGAGACCCAGTACTTC. Translation: CASSVAAGGRGETQYF.